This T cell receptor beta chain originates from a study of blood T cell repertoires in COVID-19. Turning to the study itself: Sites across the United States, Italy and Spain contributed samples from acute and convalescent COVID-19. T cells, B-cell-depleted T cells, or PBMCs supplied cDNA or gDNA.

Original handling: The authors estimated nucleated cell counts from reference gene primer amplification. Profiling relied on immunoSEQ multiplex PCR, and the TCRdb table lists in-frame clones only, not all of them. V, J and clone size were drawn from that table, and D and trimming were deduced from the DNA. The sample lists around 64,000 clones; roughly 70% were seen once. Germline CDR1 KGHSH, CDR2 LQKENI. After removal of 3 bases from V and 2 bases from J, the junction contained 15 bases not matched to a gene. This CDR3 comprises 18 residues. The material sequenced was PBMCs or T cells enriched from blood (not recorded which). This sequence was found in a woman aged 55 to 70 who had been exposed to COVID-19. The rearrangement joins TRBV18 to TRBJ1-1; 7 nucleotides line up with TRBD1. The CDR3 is CASSPTVTLGDSNTEAFF. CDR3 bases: TGTGCCAGCTCACCTACTGTAACTTTAGGGGACAGTAACACTGAAGCTTTCTTT.